This TCR beta chain emerged from a study of low-dose radiotherapy and immunotherapy resistance in tumors. At the level of the study: Oral aspirin 300 mg was taken by patients daily for four cycles from cycle 1 day 1.

Alpha- and beta-chain coverage of first-strand cDNA came from TRAV- and TRBV-specific primers. Both a constant-region primer and a V-primer adapter served to amplify TCRs across approximately 19 PCR cycles. Each CDR3 protein is one row after TCRdb ran MiXCR on the reads. The table records 70,000 to 95,000 distinct CDR3 sequences, about a sixth of them present only once. Sample time point: before trial treatment. In this sample, this clonotype turned up many times. The source material was PBMCs, sampled before treatment. This sequence was found in a male donor with prostate cancer.

CDR3 in DNA: TGCAGTGCTAGAGTGTATAGCGGGGGGGCCCCAGATACGCAGTATTTT. Its translation: CSARVYSGGAPDTQYF. The V call is TRBV20-1, the J call TRBJ2-3; 11 bases line up with TRBD2. The CDR3 contains 16 residues. Trimming cost V 1 base and J 4 bases; bases outside gene matches: 7. From germline, CDR1 is DFQATT and CDR2 SNEGSKA (reference sequence).